This TCR beta chain is drawn from a study of circulating and synovial CD4+ cells in juvenile arthritis. The study's findings and limits: Circulating pathogenic-like and bulk T cells looked alike by Vbeta family usage. Shared-clonotype fractions with synovium likely underestimate full repertoire overlap. These repertoires were less diverse than bulk blood CD4 repertoires.

Donors were patients with active juvenile idiopathic arthritis. This table comes from immunoSEQ multiplex PCR, and its TCRdb copy is limited to in-frame clones, with some not included. In the table there are fewer than 35,000 clones, around 96% of which are singletons. A remark on this clone: Its antigen is not identified.

Sequenced material: CD4+ T cells from blood. The receptor was isolated from a human donor with juvenile idiopathic arthritis.

This CDR3 is CASRRTLAGGQETQYF. The CDR3 nucleotides read TGTGCCAGCAGAAGAACACTAGCGGGAGGACAAGAGACCCAGTACTTC. This sequence joins TRBV11-2 and TRBJ2-5, with TRBD2 matching 12 bases. The V and J ends lost 6 bases and 2 bases, in that order; junction bases with no gene match: 7. Germline loops: CDR1 SGHAT, CDR2 FQNNGV. This CDR3 has 16 amino acids.